The T cell receptor beta chain under discussion was sequenced for a study of blood T cell repertoires in COVID-19. Authors' data handling: By means of reference gene primer amplification, nucleated cell counts were estimated. Libraries were prepared by immunoSEQ multiplex PCR; TCRdb keeps only in-frame clonotypes and omits some of them. For V, J and clone size, that table is used; D and trimming come from the DNA. The table has roughly 330,000 clones, about 82% seen once. This clone was seen a few times. The V and J ends lost 7 bases and 0 bases respectively, with 9 bases between them. The CDR3 consists of 14 residues. Germline assignment: CDR1 LNHDA and CDR2 SQIVND (reference sequence).

The sample taken for sequencing was peripheral blood. The J gene is TRBJ2-2, the V gene TRBV19, with D tentatively TRBD2 (5 bases). The sequence was collected from a woman aged 45 to 65 with acute or convalescent COVID-19. This CDR3 is CASMGSTNTGELFF. The DNA of the CDR3 is TGTGCCAGTATGGGGAGCACGAACACCGGGGAGCTGTTTTTT. Full variable domain (remainder filled in from reference TRBV19 and TRBJ2-2): DGGITQSPKYLFRKEGQNVTLSCEQNLNHDAMYWYRQDPGQGLRLIYYSQIVNDFQKGDIAEGYSVSREKKESFPLTVTSAQKNPTAFYLCASMGSTNTGELFFGEGSRLTVL.